Following are 16 T cell receptor beta chains from one sample sequenced in a study of cytotoxic CD8 clonotypes in ibrutinib-treated CLL. Data came from immunoSEQ multiplex PCR; TCRdb stores just in-frame clones and leaves some out. The data show around 92,000 clones, more than 70% seen once. The sample here was PBMCs, taken after 24 months of ibrutinib treatment. Receptor source: a human donor with chronic lymphocytic leukemia.

The chain couples TRBV29-1 to TRBJ2-5, with D perhaps TRBD1 (6 bases). This CDR3 spans 12 amino acids. The V and J ends lost 3 bases and 6 bases respectively, with 11 bases between them. Germline V lookup: CDR1 SQVTM, CDR2 ANQGSEA. CDR3 nucleotides: TGCAGCGTTGACAGGGGTAGAAAGACCCAGTACTTC. Protein: CSVDRGRKTQYF.

The CDR3 DNA reads TGTGCCAGCAGTCGTGGACTAGCGGGAGGGGTTTACAATGAGCAGTTCTTC. This translates into CASSRGLAGGVYNEQFF. This sequence joins TRBV28 and TRBJ2-1; 15 bases are a match to TRBD2. Germline trimming cut 5 bases from V and 4 bases from J; bases unmatched to any gene: 6. The CDR3 runs 17 residues. Germline values: CDR1 MDHEN, CDR2 SYDVKM.

The chain couples TRBV27 to TRBJ2-2; 12 bases map to TRBD2. The J segment lost 5 bases and the V segment lost 3 bases, leaving 10 bases of the junction unmatched. The CDR3 is 18 amino acids. Germline values: CDR1 MNHEY, CDR2 SMNVEV (reference sequence). In DNA form, the CDR3 reads TGTGCCAGCAGTTTGAAGCTAGCGGGAGGGCCTAAGACCGGGGAGCTGTTTTTT. Its translation is CASSLKLAGGPKTGELFF.

This clone occurred a few times. This sequence joins TRBV5-5 and TRBJ2-5; TRBD2 matches 9 bases. The CDR3 totals 18 residues. With V trimmed by 1 base and J by 4 bases, 14 bases remained unmatched. Looked up from germline, CDR1 is SGHKS and CDR2 is YYEKEE (reference sequence). CDR3 sequence (DNA): TGTGCCAGCAGCTTGTTTCTTCGTCTAGCGGGACGCTCAGAGACCCAGTACTTC. This encodes CASSLFLRLAGRSETQYF.

The J gene is TRBJ2-1, the V gene TRBV7-3, with 13 bases lining up with TRBD2. CDR1 is SGHTA and CDR2 is FQGTGA in the germline V gene. V shed 5 bases, J shed 8 bases, and the junction held 3 bases outside the gene matches. The length of the CDR3 is 14 residues. The CDR3 region is CASSLGLAGDEQFF. CDR3 coding DNA: TGTGCCAGCAGCCTCGGACTAGCGGGGGATGAGCAGTTCTTC.

The rearrangement links TRBV19 to TRBJ1-1; weak D call: TRBD1 (6 bases). Germline CDR1 and CDR2: LNHDA and SQIVND (reference sequence). The V gene lost 10 bases and the J gene lost 0 bases, with 15 bases spanning the gap. There are 14 residues in the CDR3. The DNA for the CDR3 is TGTGCCACCCCATCCGGGACATTGAACACTGAAGCTTTCTTT. Encoded protein: CATPSGTLNTEAFF.

V is TRBV27 and J is TRBJ1-1; D not certain. The CDR3 length is 14 residues. Germline V gives CDR1 MNHEY, CDR2 SMNVEV (reference sequence). Trimming stripped 3 bases from V and 2 bases from J, with 10 bases between. The CDR3 loop is CASSFYRDNTEAFF. CDR3 bases: TGTGCCAGCAGTTTCTACAGAGATAACACTGAAGCTTTCTTT.

The CDR3 DNA reads as TGTGCCAGCAGCCGCCGGGACGCAAGCTCCTACAATGAGCAGTTCTTC. Encoded protein: CASSRRDASSYNEQFF. This chain uses TRBV7-6 with TRBJ2-1; D is perhaps TRBD1 or TRBD2 (5 bases each). This CDR3 comprises 16 residues. CDR1 is SGHVS and CDR2 is FNYEAQ in the germline V gene. Deletions cut 5 bases from V and 0 bases from J, with 14 bases between.

This chain joins TRBV6-5 and TRBJ2-7; 7 nucleotides match TRBD2. Germline assignment: CDR1 MNHEY and CDR2 SVGAGI. This CDR3 contains 14 residues. Trimming at V came to 6 bases and at J to 5 bases, leaving 10 bases not matched to a gene. The DNA of the CDR3 is TGTGCCAGCAGCTCACATGGACTAGTCCACGAGCAGTACTTC. It codes for CASSSHGLVHEQYF.

This CDR3 is CATSGNTIYF. CDR3 sequence (DNA): TGTGCCACCTCTGGAAACACCATATATTTT. The chain employs TRBV19 and TRBJ1-3; the D is unclear. The CDR3 is made up of 10 amino acids. Between the trimmed V and J ends, which lost 10 bases and 0 bases, there was a span of 1 base. The V gene's germline CDR1 is LNHDA and CDR2 SQIVND (reference sequence). Full variable domain (remainder filled in from reference TRBV19 and TRBJ1-3): DGGITQSPKYLFRKEGQNVTLSCEQNLNHDAMYWYRQDPGQGLRLIYYSQIVNDFQKGDIAEGYSVSREKKESFPLTVTSAQKNPTAFYLCATSGNTIYFGEGSWLTVV.

The chain has TRBV5-6 and TRBJ1-2, with D possibly TRBD1 on 6 matching bases. Trimming took off 7 bases at V and 2 bases at J, with 15 bases between the two ends. Germline values: CDR1 SGHDT, CDR2 YYEEEE. This CDR3 contains 14 residues. CDR3 sequence: CASVVWGPNYGYTF. The CDR3, as DNA: TGTGCCAGCGTTGTCTGGGGGCCAAACTATGGCTACACCTTC.

The chain combines TRBV5-1 with TRBJ2-6, with 7 positions matching TRBD2. Germline assignment: CDR1 SGHRS and CDR2 YFSETQ. CDR3 length: 18 residues. V lost 5 bases, J lost 0 bases, and 11 bases stayed unmatched. The DNA for the CDR3 is TGCGCCAGCAGTCGAGGGGAGGGGACCCCCTCTGGGGCCAACGTCCTGACTTTC. This translates into CASSRGEGTPSGANVLTF.

This clone occurred many times. The V gene is TRBV18, the J gene TRBJ1-1, with D possibly matching TRBD1 (5 bases). The CDR3 length is 15 residues. V was clipped by 2 bases and J by 4 bases, with 14 bases between them. Germline values: CDR1 KGHSH, CDR2 LQKENI. The CDR3 loop reads CASSPEAGFRTEAFF. In nucleotides, the CDR3 is TGTGCCAGCTCACCAGAGGCAGGGTTCCGCACTGAAGCTTTCTTT.

This rearrangement joins TRBV25-1 to TRBJ1-3, with D unresolved. The CDR3 sequence is 13 residues long. Trimming removed 3 bases at V and 8 bases at J, with 11 bases between. Germline values: CDR1 MGHDK, CDR2 SYGVNS. CDR3 DNA sequence: TGTGCCAGCAGTGAGGTCTGGGCGGACACCATATATTTT. Translating gives CASSEVWADTIYF. The entire variable domain, with the rest obtained from reference TRBV25-1 and TRBJ1-3, is as follows: EADIYQTPRYLVIGTGKKITLECSQTMGHDKMYWYQQDPGMELHLIHYSYGVNSTEKGDLSSESTVSRIRTEHFPLTLESARPSHTSQYLCASSEVWADTIYFGEGSWLTVV.

The chain uses TRBV27 and TRBJ1-2; 11 bases agree with TRBD1. The junction had 8 bases not matched to a gene; V was cut back by 7 bases and J by 4 bases. Per the germline V gene, CDR1 is MNHEY and CDR2 is SMNVEV (reference sequence). The CDR3 runs to 15 residues. For the CDR3, the DNA is TGTGCCAGCACCCCCGGGGACAGGGGGAGCTATGGCTACACCTTC. It specifies CASTPGDRGSYGYTF.

Turning to this clone: Its ends do not fully match the called genes, so a read error is possible. The chain uses TRBV7-7 and TRBJ2-1; 9 bases agree with TRBD1. Germline CDR1 reads SSHAT; CDR2 reads FNYEAQ (reference sequence). The CDR3 contains 13 residues. CDR3 DNA: TGTGCTAGCAGCTTCGACAGGGGGAATGAGCAGTTCTTC. It encodes CASSFDRGNEQFF.